The present T cell receptor beta chain was sequenced within a study of cytomegalovirus exposure and HLA in healthy donors. Study-level results: Across donors, most TCRs were seen rarely, yet some public ones were widespread. The analysis excluded some indistinguishable V segments, including TRBV6-2 and TRBV6-3.

The PCR made use of 60 Vbeta and 13 Jbeta primers. This table comes from immunoSEQ multiplex PCR, and its TCRdb copy is limited to in-frame clones, with some not included. The top ten clones hold roughly 4% of a sample with approximately 130,000 clones, about 80% of them seen once. There are 13 residues in the CDR3. Per germline, CDR1 LNHDA and CDR2 SQIVND (reference sequence). Between the trimmed V and J ends, which lost 3 bases and 5 bases, there was a span of 10 bases. This clone was counted once. The antigen remains undetermined. The clonotype was recovered from a woman between 40 and 50 years old in good health and CMV-seronegative. The sample comprised PBMCs. The chain is built from TRBV19 and TRBJ1-1, with a tentative D call TRBD1 (6 bases). The CDR3 protein is CASSIRGTTEAFF. The CDR3 DNA is TGTGCCAGTAGTATCAGGGGTACGACTGAAGCTTTCTTT.